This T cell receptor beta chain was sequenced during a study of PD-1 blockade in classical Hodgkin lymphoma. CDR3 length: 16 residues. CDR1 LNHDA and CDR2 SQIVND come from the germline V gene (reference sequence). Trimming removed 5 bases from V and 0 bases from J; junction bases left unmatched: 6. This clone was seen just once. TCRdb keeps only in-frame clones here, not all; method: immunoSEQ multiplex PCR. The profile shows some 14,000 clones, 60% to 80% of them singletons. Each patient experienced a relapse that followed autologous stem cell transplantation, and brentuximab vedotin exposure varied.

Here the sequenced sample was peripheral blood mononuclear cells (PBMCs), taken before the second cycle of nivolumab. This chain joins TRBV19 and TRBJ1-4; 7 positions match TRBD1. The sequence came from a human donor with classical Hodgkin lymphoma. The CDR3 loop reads CASSAWTGATNEKLFF. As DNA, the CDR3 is TGTGCCAGTAGTGCCTGGACAGGCGCAACTAATGAAAAACTGTTTTTT.